A single sample gave rise to the 6 T cell receptor beta chains below, sequenced in a study of cytomegalovirus exposure and HLA in healthy donors. A multiplex PCR was run with 60 Vbeta primers and 13 Jbeta primers. The data were produced by immunoSEQ multiplex PCR, yet TCRdb's version contains in-frame clones alone and is incomplete. The sample yields about 190,000 clones, around four fifths seen once. The sample was PBMCs. These TCRs come from a man aged 40-50 years in good health and CMV-seropositive.

The gene calls are TRBV2 and TRBJ2-3; perhaps TRBD1 as D (6 bases). The germline V gene encodes CDR1 SNHLY and CDR2 FYNNEI. V was shortened by 4 bases and J by 3 bases, with 11 bases between the two germline ends. This CDR3 is 14 amino acids long. The CDR3 reads CASSASGVTDTQYF. The CDR3 DNA is TGTGCCAGCAGTGCTTCAGGGGTAACAGATACGCAGTATTTT.

The V call is TRBV5-1, the J call TRBJ2-1; D is perhaps TRBD2 (6 bases). This CDR3 region has 15 residues. V dropped 0 bases and J dropped 1 base, with 8 bases sitting between them. Germline V gene lookup returns CDR1 SGHRS and CDR2 YFSETQ. CDR3 nucleotides: TGCGCCAGCAGCTTGGACGGGGGATCCTACAATGAGCAGTTCTTC. Translated, it gives CASSLDGGSYNEQFF.

The rearrangement uses TRBV29-1 and TRBJ2-3; 11 bases match TRBD2. The CDR3 contains 14 residues. Germline trimming cut 6 bases from V and 4 bases from J; bases unmatched to any gene: 6. The germline V gene encodes CDR1 SQVTM and CDR2 ANQGSEA. The CDR3 DNA follows: TGCAGCGTGAAAACTAGCGGGAGTGCAGATACGCAGTATTTT. Its protein product is CSVKTSGSADTQYF.

This clone turned up a few times. Mismatch with germline at one junction end may stem from a read error. The gene calls are TRBV9 and TRBJ2-6; possibly TRBD1 for D (5 bases). The germline V gene has CDR1 SGDLS and CDR2 YYNGEE. This CDR3 region has 16 residues. CDR3 sequence reads: CASSVRRVSGANGLTF. CDR3 nucleotide sequence: TGTGCCAGCAGCGTACGCAGGGTCTCTGGGGCCAACGGCCTGACTTTC.

The V call is TRBV6-5, the J call TRBJ1-2, with 7 nucleotides matching TRBD1. The CDR3 totals 14 residues. V lost 5 bases, J lost 3 bases, and 6 bases stayed unmatched. Germline assignment: CDR1 MNHEY and CDR2 SVGAGI. The CDR3 sequence is CASSRGTDHYGYTF. Here the CDR3 DNA reads TGTGCCAGCAGTCGGGGGACAGATCACTATGGCTACACCTTC.

This clone was detected only once. The chain is built from TRBV4-2 and TRBJ2-6; D not resolved. Germline lookup yields CDR1 LGHNA and CDR2 YNFKEQ. CDR3 length: 18 residues. The germline V and J ends were trimmed by 0 bases and 0 bases, with 12 bases remaining between them. This chain's CDR3 is CASSQEMRFPSGANVLTF. The CDR3 coding sequence is TGTGCCAGCAGCCAAGAAATGCGGTTTCCCTCTGGGGCCAACGTCCTGACTTTC.